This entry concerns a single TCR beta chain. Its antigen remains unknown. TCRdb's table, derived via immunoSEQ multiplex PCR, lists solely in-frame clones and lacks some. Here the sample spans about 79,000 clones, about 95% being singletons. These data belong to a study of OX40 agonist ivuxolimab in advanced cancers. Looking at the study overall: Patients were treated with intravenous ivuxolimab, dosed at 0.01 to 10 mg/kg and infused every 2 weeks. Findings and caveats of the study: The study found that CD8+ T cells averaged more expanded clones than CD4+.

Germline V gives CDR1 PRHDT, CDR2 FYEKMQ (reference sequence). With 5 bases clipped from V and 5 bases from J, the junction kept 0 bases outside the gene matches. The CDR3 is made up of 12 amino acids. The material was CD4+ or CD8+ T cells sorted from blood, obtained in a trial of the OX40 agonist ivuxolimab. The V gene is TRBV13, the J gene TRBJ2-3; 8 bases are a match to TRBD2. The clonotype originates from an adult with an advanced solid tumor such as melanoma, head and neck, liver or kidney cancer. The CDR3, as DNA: TGTGCCAGCAGCCTAGCGGGAGATACGCAGTATTTT. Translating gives CASSLAGDTQYF.